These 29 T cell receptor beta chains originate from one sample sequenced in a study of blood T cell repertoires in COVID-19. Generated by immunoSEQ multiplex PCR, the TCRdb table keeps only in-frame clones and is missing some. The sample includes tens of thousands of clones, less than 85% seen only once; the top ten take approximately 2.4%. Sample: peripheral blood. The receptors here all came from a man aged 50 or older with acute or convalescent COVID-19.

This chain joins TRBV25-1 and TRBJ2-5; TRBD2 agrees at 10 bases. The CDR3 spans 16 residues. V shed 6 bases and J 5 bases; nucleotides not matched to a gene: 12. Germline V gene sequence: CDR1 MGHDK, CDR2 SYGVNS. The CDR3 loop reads CASSGGSGGARETQYF. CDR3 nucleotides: TGTGCCAGCAGCGGGGGCAGCGGGGGGGCGCGGGAGACCCAGTACTTC.

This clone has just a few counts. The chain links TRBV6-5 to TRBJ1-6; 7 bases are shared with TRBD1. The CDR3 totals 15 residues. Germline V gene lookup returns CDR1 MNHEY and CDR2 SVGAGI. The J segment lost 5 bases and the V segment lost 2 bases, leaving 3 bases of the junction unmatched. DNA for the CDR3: TGTGCCAGCAGTTACCGCGGGACAGATAATTCACCCCTCCACTTT. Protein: CASSYRGTDNSPLHF.

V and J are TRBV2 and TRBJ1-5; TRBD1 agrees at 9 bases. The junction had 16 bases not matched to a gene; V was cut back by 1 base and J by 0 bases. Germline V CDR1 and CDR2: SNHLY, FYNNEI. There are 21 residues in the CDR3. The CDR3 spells CASSEVGRQGGSHYSNQPQHF. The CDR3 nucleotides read TGTGCCAGCAGTGAAGTGGGGCGACAGGGGGGTTCCCATTATAGCAATCAGCCCCAGCATTTT.

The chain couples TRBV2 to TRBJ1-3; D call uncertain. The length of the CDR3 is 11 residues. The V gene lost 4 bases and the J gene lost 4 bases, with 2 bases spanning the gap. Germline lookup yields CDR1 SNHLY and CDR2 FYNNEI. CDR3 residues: CASSAGNTIYF. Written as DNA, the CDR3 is TGTGCCAGCAGTGCAGGAAACACCATATATTTT.

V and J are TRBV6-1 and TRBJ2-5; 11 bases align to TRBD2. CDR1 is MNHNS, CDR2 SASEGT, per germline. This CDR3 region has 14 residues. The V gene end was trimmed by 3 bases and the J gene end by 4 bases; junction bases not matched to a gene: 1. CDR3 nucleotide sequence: TGTGCCAGCAGTGAGCTAGCGGGAGGAGAGACCCAGTACTTC. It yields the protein CASSELAGGETQYF.

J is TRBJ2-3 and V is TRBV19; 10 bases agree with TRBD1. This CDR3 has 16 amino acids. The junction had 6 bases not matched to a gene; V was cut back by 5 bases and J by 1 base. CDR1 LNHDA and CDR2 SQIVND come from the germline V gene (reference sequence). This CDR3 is CASSLGGTGGTDTQYF. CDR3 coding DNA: TGTGCCAGTAGTTTGGGCGGGACAGGGGGCACAGATACGCAGTATTTT.

CDR3 in amino acids: CASADRGWQETQYF. DNA of the CDR3: TGTGCCAGCGCTGACAGGGGGTGGCAAGAGACCCAGTACTTC. This chain connects TRBV27 to TRBJ2-5, with 9 bases lining up with TRBD1. V was clipped by 8 bases and J by 2 bases; unmatched bases: 6. Germline V gene sequence: CDR1 MNHEY, CDR2 SMNVEV (reference sequence). CDR3 length equals 14 residues.

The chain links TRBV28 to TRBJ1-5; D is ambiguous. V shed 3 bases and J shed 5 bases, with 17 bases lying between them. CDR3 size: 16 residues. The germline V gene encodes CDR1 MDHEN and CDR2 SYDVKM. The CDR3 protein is CASSFSGSLVDQPQHF. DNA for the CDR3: TGTGCCAGCAGTTTCTCCGGGTCCCTTGTGGATCAGCCCCAGCATTTT.

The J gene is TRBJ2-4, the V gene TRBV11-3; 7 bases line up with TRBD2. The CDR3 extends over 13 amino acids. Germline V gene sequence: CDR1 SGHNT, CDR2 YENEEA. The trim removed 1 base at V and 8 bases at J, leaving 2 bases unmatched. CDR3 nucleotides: TGTGCCAGCAGCTTAGGAGGGAGGGACATTCAGTACTTC. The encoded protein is CASSLGGRDIQYF.

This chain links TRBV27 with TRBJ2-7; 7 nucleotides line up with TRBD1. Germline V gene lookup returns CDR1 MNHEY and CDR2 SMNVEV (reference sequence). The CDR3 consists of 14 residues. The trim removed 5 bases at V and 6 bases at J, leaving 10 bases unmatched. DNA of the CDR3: TGTGCCAGCAGTCTGAACCCACAGGGGTTCGAGCAGTACTTC. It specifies CASSLNPQGFEQYF.

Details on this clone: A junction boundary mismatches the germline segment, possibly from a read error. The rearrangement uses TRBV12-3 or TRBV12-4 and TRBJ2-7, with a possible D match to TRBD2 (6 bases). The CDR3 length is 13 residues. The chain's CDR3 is CASSLTSSHEQYF. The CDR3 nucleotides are TGTGCCAGCAGTTTAACTAGCTCCCACGAGCAGTACTTC.

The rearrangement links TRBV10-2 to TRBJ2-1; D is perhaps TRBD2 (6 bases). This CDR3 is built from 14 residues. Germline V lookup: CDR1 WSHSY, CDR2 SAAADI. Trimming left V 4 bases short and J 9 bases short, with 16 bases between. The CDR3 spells CASSATTSSSEQFF. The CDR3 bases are TGCGCCAGCAGTGCGACGACTAGTAGTAGTGAGCAGTTCTTC.

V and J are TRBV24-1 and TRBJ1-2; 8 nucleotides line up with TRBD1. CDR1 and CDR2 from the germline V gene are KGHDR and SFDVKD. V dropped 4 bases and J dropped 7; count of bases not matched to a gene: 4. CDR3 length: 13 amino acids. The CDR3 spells CATSDSDRGGYTF. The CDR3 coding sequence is TGTGCCACCAGTGACTCTGACAGGGGTGGCTACACCTTC.

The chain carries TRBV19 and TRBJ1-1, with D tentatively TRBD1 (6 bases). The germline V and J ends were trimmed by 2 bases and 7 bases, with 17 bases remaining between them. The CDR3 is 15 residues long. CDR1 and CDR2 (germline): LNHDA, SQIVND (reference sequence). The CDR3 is CASSILTRQDDEAFF. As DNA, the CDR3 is TGTGCCAGTAGTATATTGACAAGACAGGATGATGAAGCTTTCTTT.

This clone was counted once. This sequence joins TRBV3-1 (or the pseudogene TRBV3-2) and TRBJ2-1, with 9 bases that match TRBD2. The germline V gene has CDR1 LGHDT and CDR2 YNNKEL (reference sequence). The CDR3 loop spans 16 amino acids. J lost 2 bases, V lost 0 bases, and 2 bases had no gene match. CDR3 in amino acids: CASSQEGLAAYNEQFF. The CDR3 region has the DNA TGTGCCAGCAGCCAAGAGGGACTAGCCGCCTACAATGAGCAGTTCTTC.

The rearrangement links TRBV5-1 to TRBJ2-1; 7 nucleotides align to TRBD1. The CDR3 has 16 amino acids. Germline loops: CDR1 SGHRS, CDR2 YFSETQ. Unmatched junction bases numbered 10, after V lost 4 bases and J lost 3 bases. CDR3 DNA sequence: TGCGCCAGCAGCGGATTAACAGGGGTTCGCTACAATGAGCAGTTCTTC. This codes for CASSGLTGVRYNEQFF.

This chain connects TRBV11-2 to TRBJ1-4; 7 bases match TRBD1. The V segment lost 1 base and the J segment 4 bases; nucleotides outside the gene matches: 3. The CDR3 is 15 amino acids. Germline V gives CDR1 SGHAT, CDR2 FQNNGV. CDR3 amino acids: CASSLGQGFNEKLFF. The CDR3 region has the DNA TGTGCCAGCAGCTTAGGACAGGGTTTTAATGAAAAACTGTTTTTT.

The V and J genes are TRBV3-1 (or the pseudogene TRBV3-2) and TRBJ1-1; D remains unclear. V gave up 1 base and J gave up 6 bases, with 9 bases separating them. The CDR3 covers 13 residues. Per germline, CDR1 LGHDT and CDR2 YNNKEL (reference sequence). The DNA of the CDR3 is TGTGCCAGCAGCCAAGCCCCCTGGCCTGAAGCTTTCTTT. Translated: CASSQAPWPEAFF.

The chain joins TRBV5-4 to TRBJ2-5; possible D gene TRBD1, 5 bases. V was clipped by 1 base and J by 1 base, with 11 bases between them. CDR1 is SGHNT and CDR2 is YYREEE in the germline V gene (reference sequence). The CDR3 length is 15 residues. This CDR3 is CASSLKAGFQETQYF. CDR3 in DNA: TGTGCCAGCAGCTTGAAGGCAGGGTTCCAAGAGACCCAGTACTTC.

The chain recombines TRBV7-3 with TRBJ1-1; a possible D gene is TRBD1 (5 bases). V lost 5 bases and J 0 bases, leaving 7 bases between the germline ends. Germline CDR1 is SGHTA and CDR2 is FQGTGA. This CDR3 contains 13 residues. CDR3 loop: CASSETVNTEAFF. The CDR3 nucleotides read TGTGCCAGCAGCGAGACAGTGAACACTGAAGCTTTCTTT.

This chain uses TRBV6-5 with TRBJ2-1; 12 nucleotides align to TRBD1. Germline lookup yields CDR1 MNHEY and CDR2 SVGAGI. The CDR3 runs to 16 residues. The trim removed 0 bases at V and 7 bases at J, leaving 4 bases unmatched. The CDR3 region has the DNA TGTGCCAGCAGTTACTCGCGGGACAGGGGGCTGAATGAGCAGTTCTTC. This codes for CASSYSRDRGLNEQFF.

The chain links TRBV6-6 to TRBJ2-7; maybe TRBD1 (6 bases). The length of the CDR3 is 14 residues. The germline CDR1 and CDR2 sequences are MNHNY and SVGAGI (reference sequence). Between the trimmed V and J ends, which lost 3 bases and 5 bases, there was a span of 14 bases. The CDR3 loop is CASSYQGRDNEQYF. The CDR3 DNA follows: TGTGCCAGCAGTTATCAGGGCAGGGACAACGAGCAGTACTTC.

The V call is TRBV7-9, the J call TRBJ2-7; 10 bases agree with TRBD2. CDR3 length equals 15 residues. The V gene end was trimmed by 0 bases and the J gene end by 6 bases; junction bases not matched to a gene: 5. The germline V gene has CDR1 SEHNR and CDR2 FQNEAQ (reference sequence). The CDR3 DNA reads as TGTGCCAGCAGCTTAGCAAACCTAGCGGGGGCCGAGCAGTACTTC. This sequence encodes CASSLANLAGAEQYF. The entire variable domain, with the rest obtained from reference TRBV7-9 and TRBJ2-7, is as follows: DTGVSQNPRHKITKRGQNVTFRCDPISEHNRLYWYRQTLGQGPEFLTYFQNEAQLEKSRLLSDRFSAERPKGSFSTLEIQRTEQGDSAMYLCASSLANLAGAEQYFGPGTRLTVT.

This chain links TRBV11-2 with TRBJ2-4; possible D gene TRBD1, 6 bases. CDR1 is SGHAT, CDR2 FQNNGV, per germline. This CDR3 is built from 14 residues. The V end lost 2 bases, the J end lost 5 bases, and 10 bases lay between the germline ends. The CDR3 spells CASSLRRTENIQYF. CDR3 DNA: TGTGCCAGCAGCTTACGACGGACAGAAAACATTCAGTACTTC.

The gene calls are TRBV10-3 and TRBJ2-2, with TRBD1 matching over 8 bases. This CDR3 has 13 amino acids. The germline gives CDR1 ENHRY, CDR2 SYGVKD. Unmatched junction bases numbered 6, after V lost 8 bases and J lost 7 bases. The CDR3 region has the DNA TGTGCCATCCGCCAGGGGGCGAGCGGGGAGCTGTTTTTT. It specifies CAIRQGASGELFF.

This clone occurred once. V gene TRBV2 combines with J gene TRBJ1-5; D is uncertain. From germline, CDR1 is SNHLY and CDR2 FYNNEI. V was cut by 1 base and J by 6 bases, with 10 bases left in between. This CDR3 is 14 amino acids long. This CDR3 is CASSEVRGSQPQHF. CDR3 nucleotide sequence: TGTGCCAGCAGTGAAGTAAGAGGGAGTCAGCCCCAGCATTTT. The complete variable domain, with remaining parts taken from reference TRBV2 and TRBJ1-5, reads EPEVTQTPSHQVTQMGQEVILRCVPISNHLYFYWYRQILGQKVEFLVSFYNNEISEKSEIFDDQFSVERPDGSNFTLKIRSTKLEDSAMYFCASSEVRGSQPQHFGDGTRLSIL.

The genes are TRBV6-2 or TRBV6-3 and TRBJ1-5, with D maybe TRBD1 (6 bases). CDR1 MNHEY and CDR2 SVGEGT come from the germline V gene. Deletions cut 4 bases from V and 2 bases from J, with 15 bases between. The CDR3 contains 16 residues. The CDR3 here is CASSFERGSGNQPQHF. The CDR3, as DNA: TGTGCCAGCAGTTTTGAAAGGGGGTCGGGCAATCAGCCCCAGCATTTT.

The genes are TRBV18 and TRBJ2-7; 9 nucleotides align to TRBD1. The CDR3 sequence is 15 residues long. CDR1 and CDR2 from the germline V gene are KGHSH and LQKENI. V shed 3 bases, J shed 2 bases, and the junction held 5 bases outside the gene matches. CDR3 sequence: CASSPPGQGPYEQYF. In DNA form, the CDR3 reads TGTGCCAGCTCACCTCCGGGACAGGGTCCCTACGAGCAGTACTTC.

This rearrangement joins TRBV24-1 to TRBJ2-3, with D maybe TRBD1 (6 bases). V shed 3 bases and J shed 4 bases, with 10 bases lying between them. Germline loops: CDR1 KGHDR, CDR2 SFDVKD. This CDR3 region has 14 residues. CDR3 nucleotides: TGTGCCACCAGTGATCAGGGGTCGGCAGATACGCAGTATTTT. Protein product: CATSDQGSADTQYF.